This T cell receptor beta chain was captured in a study of molecular identifiers for immune sequencing clone quantification. Findings and limits, study-wide: Sharing of a barcode by identical TCR molecules could cause highly expanded clone sizes to be underestimated. Clonotypes topping 20 RNA copies carried over 97% of effector molecules but under 1% of naive ones.

Libraries used roughly 20,000 to 1,100,000 sorted naive CD8 T cells and 10%, 30% or 50% RNA input. This clonotype has ten or more counts. Its matching antigen is unknown. Looked up from germline, CDR1 is SGHVS and CDR2 is FQNEAQ. Germline trimming cut 5 bases from V and 10 bases from J; bases unmatched to any gene: 11. The length of the CDR3 is 17 residues. Methods described previously were used for bulk TCR libraries, and listed TCR primers were applied. TCRdb redid the calling of the PCR reads with MiXCR, one entry per CDR3 protein. The top ten hold approximately 1.5% of the sample, which has about 67,000 distinct CDR3 sequences, around a sixth seen once.

The rearrangement links TRBV7-8 to TRBJ2-1, with TRBD2 identical over 16 bases. This TCR was sampled from a human donor in good health. Some libraries in this study had Jurkat cell RNA spiked in. The sequenced sample consisted of naive CD8+ T cells from blood, with Jurkat cell RNA spiked in. The sample's subset: FACS-sorted CD8+CD4-CCR7+CD45RA+ naive T cells. DNA for the CDR3: TGTGCCAGCAGCCCGGGACTAGCGGGAGGGCCTTTATTCGAGCAGTTCTTC. Protein sequence: CASSPGLAGGPLFEQFF.